This T cell receptor (beta chain) was recorded in a study of control samples from healthy donors and cancer patients (dated by TCRdb to 2018 to 2021). The protocol used for the library was the immunoSEQ multiplex PCR assay. Sourced from immuneACCESS, this table was stored by TCRdb with only in-frame sequences that have V and J called. A share of the clones is absent; for the studies checked, an unresolved V gene accounts for under half, and the remainder has no known explanation. The sample yields 70,000 to 75,000 clones; approximately 84% were counted once. Just under 4% of the sample is taken by the ten largest. Comments on this clone: The specificity of this receptor is unknown. The sample holds no much larger clone one base away, and base qualities are not on file.

The CDR3 runs 15 amino acids, cysteine and phenylalanine included. The entry retains the CDR3 DNA only, 45 bases that are in frame from base 1. CDR1 and CDR2, looked up from the germline V gene, are SGDLS and YYNGEE. Compared with germline, V lacks 0 bases and J lacks 8 bases; bases without a gene match: 7. The source material was blood. The V and J genes are TRBV9 and TRBJ2-1; 8 central nucleotides agree with TRBD1. The origin of this receptor is a woman between 45 and 65 years old in good health. The DNA sequence is given as TGTGCCAGCAGCGTAGATCAGGGGGCGGAGGATGAGCAGTTCTTC. This encodes CASSVDQGAEDEQFF.